The 15 T cell receptor beta chains in this list originate from one sample, sequenced in a study of T-cell reconstitution after alpha-beta-depleted transplantation in children. Preparation of the TCRbeta library was carried out with unique molecular identifiers. TCRdb redid the calling of the PCR reads with MiXCR, one entry per CDR3 protein. Among over 90,000 distinct CDR3 sequences listed, 4.5% to 7.5% were seen once. The sample here was PBMCs, mostly from graft donor cells, taken 60 days after TCRalphabeta/CD19-depleted stem cell transplant. The receptor source for this set is a female patient between 2 and 15 years old who had a stem cell transplant for Fanconi anemia, so the T cells may come from the graft donor.

The chain links TRBV9 to TRBJ2-1; TRBD2 agrees at 9 bases. Looked up from germline, CDR1 is SGDLS and CDR2 is YYNGEE. This CDR3 is 14 amino acids long. V trimming: 2 bases; J trimming: 7 bases; junction bases outside the gene matches: 4. The CDR3 DNA follows: TGTGCCAGCAGCGTTAGCGGGGGTCGGAATGAGCAGTTCTTC. The encoded protein is CASSVSGGRNEQFF.

This clonotype appeared a few times. V gene TRBV7-3 combines with J gene TRBJ2-3; no firm D call. The CDR3 runs to 14 residues. CDR1 and CDR2 from the germline V gene are SGHTA and FQGTGA. Trimming shortened V by 5 bases and J by 8 bases, and 17 bases separated the two germline ends. CDR3 sequence: CASSPDSPSGTQYF. The CDR3 DNA reads as TGTGCCAGCAGCCCCGACTCTCCGTCCGGTACGCAGTATTTT.

This clonotype was detected many times. The chain employs TRBV18 and TRBJ1-2, with D maybe TRBD1 (6 bases). The germline V gene encodes CDR1 KGHSH and CDR2 LQKENI. The CDR3 contains 15 residues. V was trimmed by 0 bases and J by 2 bases, leaving 10 bases between them. The CDR3 sequence: CASSPPYRVNYGYTF. CDR3 in DNA: TGTGCCAGCTCACCACCCTACAGGGTAAACTATGGCTACACCTTC.

The chain has TRBV19 and TRBJ1-5; D gene uncertain. The V gene lost 3 bases and the J gene lost 3 bases, with 15 bases spanning the gap. Germline-derived CDR1 and CDR2 are LNHDA and SQIVND (reference sequence). This CDR3 comprises 16 residues. This CDR3 is CASSILGLGDNQPQHF. In DNA, the CDR3 is TGTGCCAGTAGTATTCTGGGCTTGGGAGACAATCAGCCCCAGCATTTT.

This clonotype was seen many times. V usage is TRBV4-2 and J usage is TRBJ2-6, with D perhaps assigned TRBD1 or TRBD2 (5 bases each). The CDR3 has 17 amino acids. Per germline, CDR1 LGHNA and CDR2 YNFKEQ. Trimming left V 4 bases short and J 0 bases short, with 13 bases between. The CDR3 nucleotides read TGTGCCAGCAGCCCCCGGGACGGTTACTCTGGGGCCAACGTCCTGACTTTC. Protein product: CASSPRDGYSGANVLTF.

There are many counts of this clonotype. The V call is TRBV7-2, the J call TRBJ2-2, with TRBD2 as a possible D gene (6 bases). The germline gives CDR1 SGHTA, CDR2 FQGNSA. CDR3 length equals 16 residues. V was trimmed by 5 bases and J by 1 base, leaving 14 bases between them. The CDR3 loop is CASSENWRGNTGELFF. CDR3 bases: TGTGCCAGCAGCGAAAACTGGCGGGGGAACACCGGGGAGCTGTTTTTT. Looking up the rest from reference TRBV7-2 and TRBJ2-2 gives the full variable domain: GAGVSQSPSNKVTEKGKDVELRCDPISGHTALYWYRQSLGQGLEFLIYFQGNSAPDKSGLPSDRFSAERTGGSVSTLTIQRTQQEDSAVYLCASSENWRGNTGELFFGEGSRLTVL.

This clonotype has at least ten counts. The chain combines TRBV7-2 with TRBJ2-7; D is uncertain. The CDR3 has 12 amino acids. The V end was cut by 2 bases, the J end by 4 bases, with 6 bases between. CDR1 SGHTA and CDR2 FQGNSA come from the germline V gene. The CDR3 sequence: CASSLIRYEQYF. In DNA form, the CDR3 reads TGTGCCAGCAGCTTAATTAGGTACGAGCAGTACTTC.

This clonotype has a handful of counts. This chain links TRBV20-1 with TRBJ2-1, with TRBD1 matching over 8 bases. Germline trimming cut 4 bases from V and 7 bases from J; bases unmatched to any gene: 12. The germline CDR1 and CDR2 sequences are DFQATT and SNEGSKA (reference sequence). The CDR3 runs 15 residues. DNA for the CDR3: TGCAGTGCTACTTTAGGACAGGGTGGCCCAAATGAGCAGTTCTTC. Encoded protein: CSATLGQGGPNEQFF.

This clonotype was counted at least ten times. V gene TRBV20-1 combines with J gene TRBJ2-1; 11 nucleotides match TRBD2. The J segment lost 4 bases and the V segment lost 0 bases, leaving 2 bases of the junction unmatched. The germline CDR1 and CDR2 sequences are DFQATT and SNEGSKA (reference sequence). The CDR3 is made up of 15 amino acids. DNA for the CDR3: TGCAGTGCTAGAGATACTAGCGGGGGATACAATGAGCAGTTCTTC. Encoded protein: CSARDTSGGYNEQFF.

The sample holds many counts of this clonotype. This chain connects TRBV7-2 to TRBJ2-1, with D perhaps matching TRBD2 (6 bases). V was shortened by 1 base and J by 5 bases, with 15 bases between the two germline ends. Germline loops: CDR1 SGHTA, CDR2 FQGNSA. This CDR3 contains 16 residues. The CDR3 protein is CASSLVGRGGDNEQFF. Written as DNA, the CDR3 is TGTGCCAGCAGCTTAGTTGGGCGGGGTGGAGACAATGAGCAGTTCTTC.

This clonotype came up many times. The chain uses TRBV5-1 and TRBJ2-1, with 7 bases matching TRBD1. From germline, CDR1 is SGHRS and CDR2 YFSETQ. V lost 5 bases, J lost 6 bases, and 14 bases stayed unmatched. The CDR3 contains 16 residues. For the CDR3, the DNA is TGCGCCAGCAGGAAACCGGGACAGCCCCTCCCCAATGAGCAGTTCTTC. Amino acids: CASRKPGQPLPNEQFF.

This clonotype was seen many times. This chain uses TRBV27 with TRBJ2-3; 10 bases fit TRBD2. Losses at the gene ends were 2 bases for V and 1 base for J; bases not matched to a gene: 15. From germline, CDR1 is MNHEY and CDR2 SMNVEV (reference sequence). CDR3 length: 20 residues. The CDR3 DNA reads as TGTGCCAGCAGTTTAACAACCCCTAGCGGGAGCGATGGCCGCACAGATACGCAGTATTTT. As protein: CASSLTTPSGSDGRTDTQYF.

This clonotype was seen ten or more times. The chain links TRBV25-1 to TRBJ2-7; TRBD1 matches at 7 bases. After removal of 6 bases from V and 5 bases from J, the junction contained 7 bases not matched to a gene. The CDR3 runs 13 residues. The germline gives CDR1 MGHDK, CDR2 SYGVNS. The CDR3 DNA reads TGTGCCAGCAGATCGACAGGGTCAAACGAGCAGTACTTC. Its protein is CASRSTGSNEQYF.

The chain employs TRBV20-1 and TRBJ2-5; no reliable D call. Germline values: CDR1 DFQATT, CDR2 SNEGSKA (reference sequence). The germline V and J ends were trimmed by 6 bases and 0 bases, with 8 bases remaining between them. CDR3 length equals 12 residues. The chain's CDR3 is CSAAWNQETQYF. The CDR3 DNA is TGCAGTGCCGCTTGGAACCAAGAGACCCAGTACTTC.

This clonotype has a handful of counts. The V gene is TRBV5-5, the J gene TRBJ2-7; 15 bases map to TRBD2. V dropped 6 bases and J dropped 5; count of bases not matched to a gene: 3. CDR1 is SGHKS, CDR2 YYEKEE, per germline (reference sequence). CDR3 length: 14 residues. The CDR3 DNA is TGTGCCAGCAACGGACTAGCGGGAGGGAACGAGCAGTACTTC. It encodes CASNGLAGGNEQYF.